A selection of T cell receptor beta chains follows, all from one sample in a study of blood T cells in healthy people across ages. TCRdb passed the 5' RACE reads through MiXCR, listing each CDR3 protein once. The table includes 760,000 or so distinct CDR3 sequences, approximately 25% detected once. The sample was also linked to a second study, of T cells of mothers and their children.

Sequenced sample: blood. These receptors were taken from a boy aged 5-17 years in good health. The CDR3 runs from the conserved cysteine through the conserved F or W. The D gene is left open where the match is weak. Not every row has a clone size; where given, it reads once, few, many or a size class.

D gene: .
V gene: TRBV29-1
J gene: TRBJ2-7
clone size: few
CDR3 protein: CSVARGGGGSYEQYF
CDR3 DNA: TGCAGCGTGGCAAGGGGGGGCGGAGGGTCCTACGAGCAGTACTTC

D gene: TRBD1
V gene: TRBV28
J gene: TRBJ2-1
clone size: .
CDR3 protein: CASSFGTGVDEQFF
CDR3 DNA: TGTGCCAGCAGTTTTGGGACAGGGGTGGATGAGCAGTTCTTC

D gene: TRBD1
V gene: TRBV7-2
J gene: TRBJ2-2
clone size: .
CDR3 protein: CASRTQGARTGELFF
CDR3 DNA: TGTGCCAGCAGAACCCAGGGGGCAAGGACCGGGGAGCTGTTTTTT

D gene: .
V gene: TRBV7-4
J gene: TRBJ2-1
clone size: few
CDR3 protein: CASRGDNEQFF
CDR3 DNA: TGTGCCAGCAGGGGGGACAATGAGCAGTTCTTC

D gene: .
V gene: TRBV7-2
J gene: TRBJ2-3
clone size: few
CDR3 protein: CASSLVGNTQYF
CDR3 DNA: TGTGCCAGCAGCTTAGTCGGAAATACGCAGTATTTT

D gene: .
V gene: TRBV19
J gene: TRBJ2-7
clone size: .
CDR3 protein: CASSIEDGYEQYF
CDR3 DNA: TGTGCCAGTAGTATAGAGGACGGCTACGAGCAGTACTTC

D gene: .
V gene: TRBV27
J gene: TRBJ2-1
clone size: .
CDR3 protein: CASRTAGTSSSHNEQFF
CDR3 DNA: TGTGCCAGCAGAACAGCGGGGACATCGAGCTCCCACAATGAGCAGTTCTTC

D gene: .
V gene: TRBV2
J gene: TRBJ2-5
clone size: .
CDR3 protein: CASNVGFQETQYF
CDR3 DNA: TGTGCCAGCAATGTAGGGTTCCAAGAGACCCAGTACTTC

D gene: TRBD2
V gene: TRBV7-8
J gene: TRBJ2-5
clone size: .
CDR3 protein: CASSLEASGGRGTQYF
CDR3 DNA: TGTGCCAGCAGCTTAGAGGCTAGCGGGGGCCGCGGGACCCAGTACTTC

D gene: TRBD2
V gene: TRBV12-3/TRBV12-4
J gene: TRBJ2-5
clone size: few
CDR3 protein: CASSLALAGTETQYF
CDR3 DNA: TGTGCCAGCAGTTTAGCCCTAGCGGGGACAGAGACCCAGTACTTC

D gene: .
V gene: TRBV12-3/TRBV12-4
J gene: TRBJ1-2
clone size: .
CDR3 protein: CASSSIPSDYTF
CDR3 DNA: TGTGCCAGCAGTTCAATCCCGTCGGACTACACCTTC

D gene: TRBD1
V gene: TRBV6-1
J gene: TRBJ1-4
clone size: .
CDR3 protein: CASSLGMGQGNEKLFF
CDR3 DNA: TGTGCCAGCAGCCTAGGGATGGGACAGGGTAATGAAAAACTGTTTTTT

D gene: .
V gene: TRBV5-1
J gene: TRBJ2-3
clone size: .
CDR3 protein: CASSFGTTIQDTQYF
CDR3 DNA: TGCGCCAGCAGCTTTGGGACGACTATTCAGGATACGCAGTATTTT

D gene: TRBD2
V gene: TRBV29-1
J gene: TRBJ2-3
clone size: .
CDR3 protein: CSVETSGTDTQYF
CDR3 DNA: TGCAGCGTAGAGACTAGCGGCACAGATACGCAGTATTTT

D gene: TRBD1
V gene: TRBV12-3/TRBV12-4
J gene: TRBJ2-7
clone size: few
CDR3 protein: CASSDSGTGHTEQYF
CDR3 DNA: TGTGCCAGCAGCGACTCCGGGACAGGGCATACCGAGCAGTACTTC

D gene: .
V gene: TRBV2
J gene: TRBJ2-4
clone size: .
CDR3 protein: CASSTRQVSRNIQYF
CDR3 DNA: TGTGCCAGCAGTACCCGACAGGTTTCAAGAAACATTCAGTACTTC

D gene: .
V gene: TRBV7-2
J gene: TRBJ2-7
clone size: few
CDR3 protein: CASSLVTGDYEQYF
CDR3 DNA: TGTGCCAGCAGCTTAGTAACGGGGGACTACGAGCAGTACTTC

D gene: .
V gene: TRBV9
J gene: TRBJ1-2
clone size: .
CDR3 protein: CASNRDSVYGYTF
CDR3 DNA: TGTGCCAGCAACCGAGACAGCGTCTATGGCTACACCTTC

D gene: .
V gene: TRBV28
J gene: TRBJ1-2
clone size: few
CDR3 protein: CASSPSRRNYGYTF
CDR3 DNA: TGTGCCAGCAGTCCATCGCGACGGAACTATGGCTACACCTTC

D gene: TRBD1
V gene: TRBV7-2
J gene: TRBJ2-3
clone size: few
CDR3 protein: CASSRDSVDTQYF
CDR3 DNA: TGTGCCAGCAGCCGGGACAGTGTTGATACGCAGTATTTT

D gene: .
V gene: TRBV4-3
J gene: TRBJ2-4
clone size: few
CDR3 protein: CASSPARQGNIQYF
CDR3 DNA: TGCGCCAGCAGCCCTGCTCGCCAGGGAAACATTCAGTACTTC

D gene: .
V gene: TRBV3-1
J gene: TRBJ1-4
clone size: few
CDR3 protein: CASSQQNEKLFF
CDR3 DNA: TGTGCCAGCAGCCAACAAAATGAAAAACTGTTTTTT

D gene: .
V gene: TRBV12-3/TRBV12-4
J gene: TRBJ2-7
clone size: few
CDR3 protein: CASSFRNTYEQYF
CDR3 DNA: TGTGCCAGCAGTTTTCGGAATACCTACGAGCAGTACTTC

D gene: .
V gene: TRBV29-1
J gene: TRBJ1-2
clone size: .
CDR3 protein: CSVEEAQGNYGYTF
CDR3 DNA: TGCAGCGTTGAAGAGGCACAGGGTAACTATGGCTACACCTTC

D gene: .
V gene: TRBV29-1
J gene: TRBJ2-6
clone size: few
CDR3 protein: CSVHSRKSSSGANVLTF
CDR3 DNA: TGCAGCGTGCACTCCAGGAAGTCTAGCTCTGGGGCCAACGTCCTGACTTTC

D gene: TRBD2
V gene: TRBV7-9
J gene: TRBJ2-3
clone size: .
CDR3 protein: CASSLNHRTSGTDTQYF
CDR3 DNA: TGTGCCAGCAGCTTAAACCATCGGACTAGCGGCACAGATACGCAGTATTTT

D gene: .
V gene: TRBV6-5
J gene: TRBJ2-1
clone size: .
CDR3 protein: CATLSSYIEQFF
CDR3 DNA: TGTGCCACGCTTAGCTCCTACATTGAGCAGTTCTTC

D gene: .
V gene: TRBV7-9
J gene: TRBJ2-7
clone size: .
CDR3 protein: CASSPVGGLTYEQYF
CDR3 DNA: TGTGCCAGCAGCCCCGTTGGGGGACTTACCTACGAGCAGTACTTC

D gene: TRBD1
V gene: TRBV20-1
J gene: TRBJ2-5
clone size: few
CDR3 protein: CSAERGTGGGQETQYF
CDR3 DNA: TGCAGTGCTGAACGCGGGACAGGGGGCGGCCAAGAGACCCAGTACTTC

D gene: .
V gene: TRBV28
J gene: TRBJ1-1
clone size: few
CDR3 protein: CASSFTGFLNTEAFF
CDR3 DNA: TGTGCCAGCAGTTTTACGGGCTTTCTGAACACTGAGGCTTTCTTT

D gene: .
V gene: TRBV28
J gene: TRBJ2-6
clone size: .
CDR3 protein: CASSPRVSGANVLTF
CDR3 DNA: TGTGCCAGCAGCCCCAGGGTATCTGGGGCCAACGTCCTGACTTTC

D gene: TRBD2
V gene: TRBV12-3/TRBV12-4
J gene: TRBJ2-1
clone size: .
CDR3 protein: CASSDTGTTSPNEQFF
CDR3 DNA: TGTGCCAGCAGTGATACCGGGACTACGTCGCCCAATGAGCAGTTCTTC

D gene: TRBD2
V gene: TRBV3-1
J gene: TRBJ2-1
clone size: .
CDR3 protein: CASSPLAGGQGEQFF
CDR3 DNA: TGTGCCAGCAGCCCGTTAGCGGGAGGGCAGGGTGAGCAGTTCTTC

D gene: TRBD1
V gene: TRBV6-5
J gene: TRBJ1-1
clone size: .
CDR3 protein: CASSYATGGDTEAFF
CDR3 DNA: TGTGCCAGCAGTTACGCGACAGGGGGAGACACTGAAGCTTTCTTT

D gene: .
V gene: TRBV25-1
J gene: TRBJ2-7
clone size: few
CDR3 protein: CASSDRTEYEQYF
CDR3 DNA: TGTGCCAGCAGTGACCGGACAGAGTACGAGCAGTACTTC

D gene: .
V gene: TRBV12-3/TRBV12-4
J gene: TRBJ1-1
clone size: .
CDR3 protein: CASSFGPENTEAFF
CDR3 DNA: TGTGCCAGCAGTTTTGGCCCGGAGAACACTGAAGCTTTCTTT

D gene: .
V gene: TRBV6-4
J gene: TRBJ2-3
clone size: many
CDR3 protein: CASSEVAGADLDTQYF
CDR3 DNA: TGTGCCAGCAGTGAAGTGGCGGGGGCGGACTTAGATACGCAGTATTTT

D gene: .
V gene: TRBV25-1
J gene: TRBJ1-2
clone size: .
CDR3 protein: CASSEYIMDGYTF
CDR3 DNA: TGTGCCAGCAGTGAATATATCATGGATGGCTACACCTTC

D gene: .
V gene: TRBV6-6
J gene: TRBJ2-5
clone size: few
CDR3 protein: CASSYSSVGETQYF
CDR3 DNA: TGTGCCAGCAGTTACTCGTCGGTGGGCGAGACCCAGTACTTC

D gene: TRBD1
V gene: TRBV11-1
J gene: TRBJ2-3
clone size: .
CDR3 protein: CASSLSGGDHTQYF
CDR3 DNA: TGTGCCAGCAGCTTGTCAGGGGGCGATCATACGCAGTATTTT

D gene: TRBD2
V gene: TRBV29-1
J gene: TRBJ2-7
clone size: .
CDR3 protein: CSGQTSGSYEQYF
CDR3 DNA: TGCAGCGGGCAGACTAGCGGGAGCTACGAGCAGTACTTC

D gene: TRBD1
V gene: TRBV25-1
J gene: TRBJ1-2
clone size: few
CDR3 protein: CASSQQGVYGYTF
CDR3 DNA: TGTGCCAGCAGTCAACAGGGGGTGTATGGCTACACCTTC

D gene: TRBD1
V gene: TRBV20-1
J gene: TRBJ2-7
clone size: few
CDR3 protein: CSARQDRGLGMLLDEQYF
CDR3 DNA: TGCAGTGCTAGACAGGACAGGGGGCTGGGTATGCTACTAGACGAGCAGTACTTC

D gene: .
V gene: TRBV29-1
J gene: TRBJ2-2
clone size: .
CDR3 protein: CSASEWGTGELFF
CDR3 DNA: TGCAGCGCCTCCGAATGGGGCACCGGGGAGCTGTTTTTT

D gene: .
V gene: TRBV5-1
J gene: TRBJ1-6
clone size: .
CDR3 protein: CASSPGGGTHNSPLHF
CDR3 DNA: TGCGCCAGCAGCCCGGGGGGCGGAACTCATAATTCACCCCTCCACTTT

D gene: .
V gene: TRBV24-1
J gene: TRBJ1-2
clone size: .
CDR3 protein: CATSHWGAGFHGYTF
CDR3 DNA: TGTGCCACCTCCCATTGGGGCGCAGGCTTCCATGGCTACACCTTC

D gene: .
V gene: TRBV28
J gene: TRBJ2-2
clone size: .
CDR3 protein: CATDGGRELFF
CDR3 DNA: TGTGCCACAGATGGGGGCCGGGAGCTGTTTTTT

D gene: TRBD2
V gene: TRBV11-2
J gene: TRBJ2-3
clone size: .
CDR3 protein: CASSSKRASGSTDTQYF
CDR3 DNA: TGTGCCAGCAGCTCCAAACGGGCTAGCGGGAGCACAGATACGCAGTATTTT

D gene: .
V gene: TRBV7-9
J gene: TRBJ2-7
clone size: .
CDR3 protein: CASSADQESYEQYF
CDR3 DNA: TGTGCCAGCAGCGCGGACCAGGAGTCCTACGAGCAGTACTTC

D gene: TRBD2
V gene: TRBV20-1
J gene: TRBJ2-3
clone size: .
CDR3 protein: CSAKLAGGAADTQYF
CDR3 DNA: TGCAGTGCTAAATTAGCGGGAGGAGCGGCAGATACGCAGTATTTT

D gene: TRBD2
V gene: TRBV28
J gene: TRBJ2-1
clone size: .
CDR3 protein: CASTLGLAGYNEQFF
CDR3 DNA: TGTGCCAGCACCCTGGGGCTAGCGGGCTACAATGAGCAGTTCTTC

D gene: TRBD2
V gene: TRBV7-9
J gene: TRBJ2-5
clone size: few
CDR3 protein: CASSPWGTSDETQYF
CDR3 DNA: TGTGCCAGCAGCCCCTGGGGGACTAGTGACGAGACCCAGTACTTC

D gene: .
V gene: TRBV10-3
J gene: TRBJ2-1
clone size: .
CDR3 protein: CASGGLAQTEQFF
CDR3 DNA: TGTGCCAGCGGCGGGCTAGCTCAGACCGAGCAGTTCTTC

D gene: TRBD1
V gene: TRBV6-5
J gene: TRBJ1-1
clone size: .
CDR3 protein: CASSPTGGLTEAFF
CDR3 DNA: TGTGCCAGCAGTCCCACAGGGGGCTTAACTGAAGCTTTCTTT

D gene: TRBD2
V gene: TRBV20-1
J gene: TRBJ2-3
clone size: .
CDR3 protein: CSAPSGGAGTDTQYF
CDR3 DNA: TGCAGTGCTCCTAGCGGGGGGGCCGGCACAGATACGCAGTATTTT